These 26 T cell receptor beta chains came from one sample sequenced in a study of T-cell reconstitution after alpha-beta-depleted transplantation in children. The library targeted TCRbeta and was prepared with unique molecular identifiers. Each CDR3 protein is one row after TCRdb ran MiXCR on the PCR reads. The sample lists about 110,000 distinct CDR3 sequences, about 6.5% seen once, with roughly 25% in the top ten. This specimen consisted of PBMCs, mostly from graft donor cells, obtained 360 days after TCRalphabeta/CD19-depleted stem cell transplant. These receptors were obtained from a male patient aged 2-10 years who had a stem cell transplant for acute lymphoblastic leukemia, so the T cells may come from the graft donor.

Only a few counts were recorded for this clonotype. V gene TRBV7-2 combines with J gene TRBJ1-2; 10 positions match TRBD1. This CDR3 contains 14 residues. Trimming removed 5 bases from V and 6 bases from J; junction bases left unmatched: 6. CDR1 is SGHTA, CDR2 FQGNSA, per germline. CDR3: CASSQDRGPNGYTF. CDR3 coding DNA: TGTGCCAGCAGCCAAGACAGGGGGCCAAATGGCTACACCTTC. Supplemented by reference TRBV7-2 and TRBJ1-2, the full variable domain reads GAGVSQSPSNKVTEKGKDVELRCDPISGHTALYWYRQSLGQGLEFLIYFQGNSAPDKSGLPSDRFSAERTGGSVSTLTIQRTQQEDSAVYLCASSQDRGPNGYTFGSGTRLTVV.

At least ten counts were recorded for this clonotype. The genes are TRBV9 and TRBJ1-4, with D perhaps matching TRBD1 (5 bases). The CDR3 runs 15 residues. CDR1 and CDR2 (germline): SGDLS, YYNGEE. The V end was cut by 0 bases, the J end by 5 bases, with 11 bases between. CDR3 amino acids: CASSVGGDGNEKLFF. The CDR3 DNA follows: TGTGCCAGCAGCGTAGGAGGGGACGGGAATGAAAAACTGTTTTTT.

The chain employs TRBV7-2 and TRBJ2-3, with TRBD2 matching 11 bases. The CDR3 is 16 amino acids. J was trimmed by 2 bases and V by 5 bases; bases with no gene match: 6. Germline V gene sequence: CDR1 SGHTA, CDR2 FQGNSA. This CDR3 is CASSPQLAGVTDTQYF. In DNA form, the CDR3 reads TGTGCCAGCAGCCCGCAACTAGCGGGGGTCACAGATACGCAGTATTTT.

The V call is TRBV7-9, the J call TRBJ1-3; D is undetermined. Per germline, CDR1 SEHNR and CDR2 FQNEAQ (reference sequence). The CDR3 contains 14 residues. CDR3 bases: TGTGTAAACACTGCCTGGAGCTCTGGAAACACCATATATTTT. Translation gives CVNTAWSSGNTIYF.

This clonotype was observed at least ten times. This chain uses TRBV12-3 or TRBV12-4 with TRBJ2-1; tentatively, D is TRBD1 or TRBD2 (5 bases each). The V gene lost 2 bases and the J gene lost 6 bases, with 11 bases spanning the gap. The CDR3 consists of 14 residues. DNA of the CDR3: TGTGCCAGCAGTTTAAGGGACGCCATCAATGAGCAGTTCTTC. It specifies CASSLRDAINEQFF.

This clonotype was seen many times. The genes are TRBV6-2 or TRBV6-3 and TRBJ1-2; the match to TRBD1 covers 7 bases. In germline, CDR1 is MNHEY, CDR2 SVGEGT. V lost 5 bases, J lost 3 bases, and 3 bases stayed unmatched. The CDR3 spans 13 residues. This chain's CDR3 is CASSEGAHYGYTF. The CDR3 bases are TGTGCCAGCAGTGAGGGGGCTCACTATGGCTACACCTTC.

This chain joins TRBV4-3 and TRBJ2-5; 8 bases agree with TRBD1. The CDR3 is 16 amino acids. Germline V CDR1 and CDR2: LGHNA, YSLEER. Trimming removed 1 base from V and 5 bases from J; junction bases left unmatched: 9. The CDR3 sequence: CASSQGTDREMETQYF. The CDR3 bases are TGCGCCAGCAGCCAAGGGACGGACAGGGAGATGGAGACCCAGTACTTC.

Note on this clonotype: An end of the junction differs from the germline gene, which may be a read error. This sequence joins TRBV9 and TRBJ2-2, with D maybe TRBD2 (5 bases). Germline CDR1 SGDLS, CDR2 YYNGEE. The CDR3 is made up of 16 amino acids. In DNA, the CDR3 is TGTGCCAGCAGCGTAGCTGTGCGGTCGAACACCGGGGTGCTGTTTTTT. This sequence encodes CASSVAVRSNTGVLFF.

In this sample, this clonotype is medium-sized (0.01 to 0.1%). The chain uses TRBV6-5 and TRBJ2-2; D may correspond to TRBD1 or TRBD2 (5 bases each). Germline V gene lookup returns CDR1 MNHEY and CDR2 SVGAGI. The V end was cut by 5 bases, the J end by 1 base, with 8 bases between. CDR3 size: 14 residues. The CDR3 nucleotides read TGTGCCAGCAGTACGGGACGGAACACCGGGGAGCTGTTTTTT. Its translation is CASSTGRNTGELFF.

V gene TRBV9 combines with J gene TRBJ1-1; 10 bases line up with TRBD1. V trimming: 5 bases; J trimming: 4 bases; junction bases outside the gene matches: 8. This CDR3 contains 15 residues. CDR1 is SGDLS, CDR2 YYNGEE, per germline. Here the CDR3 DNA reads TGTGCCAGCAGGGGGACAGGGGAGGACGGCACTGAAGCTTTCTTT. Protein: CASRGTGEDGTEAFF.

CDR3 sequence reads: CASSTARGEQYF. The DNA for the CDR3 is TGTGCCAGCAGTACGGCAAGAGGCGAGCAGTACTTC. The rearrangement links TRBV27 to TRBJ2-7; D is ambiguous. The CDR3 has 12 residues. Looked up from germline, CDR1 is MNHEY and CDR2 is SMNVEV (reference sequence). V was shortened by 5 bases and J by 6 bases, with 11 bases between the two germline ends.

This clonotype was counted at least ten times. CDR3 loop: CASRLRDRGYEQYF. CDR3 nucleotides: TGTGCCAGCAGACTCCGGGACAGGGGCTACGAGCAGTACTTC. This chain uses TRBV7-2 with TRBJ2-7; 10 bases are shared with TRBD1. CDR1 and CDR2 from the germline V gene are SGHTA and FQGNSA. The V and J ends lost 6 bases and 3 bases, in that order; junction bases with no gene match: 5. This CDR3 has 14 amino acids. The complete variable domain, with remaining parts taken from reference TRBV7-2 and TRBJ2-7, reads GAGVSQSPSNKVTEKGKDVELRCDPISGHTALYWYRQSLGQGLEFLIYFQGNSAPDKSGLPSDRFSAERTGGSVSTLTIQRTQQEDSAVYLCASRLRDRGYEQYFGPGTRLTVT.

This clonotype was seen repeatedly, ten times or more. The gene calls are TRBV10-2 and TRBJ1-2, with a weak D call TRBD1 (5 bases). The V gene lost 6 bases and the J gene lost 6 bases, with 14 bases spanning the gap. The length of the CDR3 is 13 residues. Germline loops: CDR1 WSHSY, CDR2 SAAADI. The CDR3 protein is CASRGGPKDGYTF. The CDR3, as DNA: TGCGCCAGCAGGGGGGGACCCAAGGATGGCTACACCTTC.

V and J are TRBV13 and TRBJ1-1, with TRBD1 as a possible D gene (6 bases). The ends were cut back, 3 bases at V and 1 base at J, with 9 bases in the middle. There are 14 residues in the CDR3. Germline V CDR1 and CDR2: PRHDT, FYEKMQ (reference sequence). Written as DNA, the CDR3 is TGTGCCAGCAGCTTCGGACAGACGAACACTGAAGCTTTCTTT. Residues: CASSFGQTNTEAFF.

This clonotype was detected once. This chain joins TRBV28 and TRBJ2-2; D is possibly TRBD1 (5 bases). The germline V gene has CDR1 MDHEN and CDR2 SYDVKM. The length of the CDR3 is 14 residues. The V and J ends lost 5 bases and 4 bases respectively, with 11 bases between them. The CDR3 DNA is TGTGCCAGCAGTCCCCGTAGGGGCACCGGGGAGCTGTTTTTT. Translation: CASSPRRGTGELFF.

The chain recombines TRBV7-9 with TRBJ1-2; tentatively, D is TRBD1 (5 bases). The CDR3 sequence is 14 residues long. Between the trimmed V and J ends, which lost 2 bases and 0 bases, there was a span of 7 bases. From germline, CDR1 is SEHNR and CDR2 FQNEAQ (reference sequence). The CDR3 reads CASSLQGPNYGYTF. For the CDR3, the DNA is TGTGCCAGCAGCTTACAGGGACCTAACTATGGCTACACCTTC.

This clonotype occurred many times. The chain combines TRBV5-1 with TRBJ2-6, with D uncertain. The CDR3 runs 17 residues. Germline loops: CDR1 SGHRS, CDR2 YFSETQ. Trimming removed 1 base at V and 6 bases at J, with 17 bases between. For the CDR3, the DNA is TGCGCCAGCAGCTTGTTGCTTCGGCATCGAAAGGCCAACGTCCTGACTTTC. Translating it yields CASSLLLRHRKANVLTF.

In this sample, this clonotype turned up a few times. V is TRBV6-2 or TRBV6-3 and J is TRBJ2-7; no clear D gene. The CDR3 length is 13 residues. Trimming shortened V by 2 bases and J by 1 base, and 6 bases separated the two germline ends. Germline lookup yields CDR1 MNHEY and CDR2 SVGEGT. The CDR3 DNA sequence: TGTGCCAGCAGTTACAGGTCATCCTACGAGCAGTACTTC. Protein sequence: CASSYRSSYEQYF.

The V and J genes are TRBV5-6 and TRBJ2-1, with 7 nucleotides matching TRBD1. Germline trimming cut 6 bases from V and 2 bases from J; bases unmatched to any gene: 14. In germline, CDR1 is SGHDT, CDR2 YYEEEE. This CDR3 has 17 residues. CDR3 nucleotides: TGTGCCAGCACTCCCCGACAGGGCCTAGCCGCCTACAATGAGCAGTTCTTC. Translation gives CASTPRQGLAAYNEQFF.

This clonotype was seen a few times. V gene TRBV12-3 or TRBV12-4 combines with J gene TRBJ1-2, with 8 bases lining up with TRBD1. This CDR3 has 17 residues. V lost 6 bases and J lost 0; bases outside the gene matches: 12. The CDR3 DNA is TGTGCCAGCAGCCAACCGGGACAGGAGACTGCTAACTATGGCTACACCTTC. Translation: CASSQPGQETANYGYTF.

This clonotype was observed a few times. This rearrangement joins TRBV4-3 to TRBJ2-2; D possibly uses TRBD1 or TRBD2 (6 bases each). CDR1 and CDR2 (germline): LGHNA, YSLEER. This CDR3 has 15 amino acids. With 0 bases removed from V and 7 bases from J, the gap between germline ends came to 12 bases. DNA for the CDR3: TGCGCCAGCAGCCAAGAATCGGGGGCGGGCGGGGAGCTGTTTTTT. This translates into CASSQESGAGGELFF.

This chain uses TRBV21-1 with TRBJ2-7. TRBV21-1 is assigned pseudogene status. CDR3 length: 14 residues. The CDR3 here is CASSKGYTSYEQYF. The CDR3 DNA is TGTGCCAGCAGCAAAGGGTACACTTCCTACGAGCAGTACTTC.

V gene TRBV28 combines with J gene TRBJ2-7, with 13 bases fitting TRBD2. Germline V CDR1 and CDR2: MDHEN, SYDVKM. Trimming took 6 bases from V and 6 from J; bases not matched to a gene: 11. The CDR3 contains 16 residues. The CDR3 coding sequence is TGTGCCAGCAGACGCCACCGGACTAGCGGGAGACCCGAGCAGTACTTC. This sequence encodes CASRRHRTSGRPEQYF. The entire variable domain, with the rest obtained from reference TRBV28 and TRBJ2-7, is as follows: DVKVTQSSRYLVKRTGEKVFLECVQDMDHENMFWYRQDPGLGLRLIYFSYDVKMKEKGDIPEGYSVSREKKERFSLILESASTNQTSMYLCASRRHRTSGRPEQYFGPGTRLTVT.

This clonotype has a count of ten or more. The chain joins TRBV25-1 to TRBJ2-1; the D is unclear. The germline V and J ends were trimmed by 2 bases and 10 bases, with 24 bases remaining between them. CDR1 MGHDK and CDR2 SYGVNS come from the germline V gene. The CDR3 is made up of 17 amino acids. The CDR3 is CASSELSTKVLQNEQFF. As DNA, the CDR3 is TGTGCCAGCAGTGAACTCTCCACAAAAGTCCTCCAAAACGAGCAGTTCTTC.

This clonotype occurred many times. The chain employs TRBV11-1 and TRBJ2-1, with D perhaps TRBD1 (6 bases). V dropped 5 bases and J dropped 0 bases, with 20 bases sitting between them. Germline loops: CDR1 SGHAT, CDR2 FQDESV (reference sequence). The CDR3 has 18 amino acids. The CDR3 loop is CASSRDTKFMGSYNEQFF. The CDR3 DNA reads TGTGCCAGCAGCAGGGACACGAAGTTCATGGGCTCCTACAATGAGCAGTTCTTC.

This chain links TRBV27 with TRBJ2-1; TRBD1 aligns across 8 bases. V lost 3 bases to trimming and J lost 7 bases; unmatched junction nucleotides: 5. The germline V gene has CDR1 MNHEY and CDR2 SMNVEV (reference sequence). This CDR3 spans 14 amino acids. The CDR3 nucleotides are TGTGCCAGCAGTTTTCAGGGGGCGTCTAATGAGCAGTTCTTC. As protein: CASSFQGASNEQFF.